This T cell receptor beta chain was captured in a study of cytomegalovirus exposure and HLA in healthy donors. Overall study results and limits: Follow-up analysis seemed to connect common viral pathogens with several of the most significant clusters identified. A classifier reportedly called cytomegalovirus status with high sensitivity and specificity. HLA restriction was apparent for most CMV-associated TCR beta chains in a later analysis. TCR beta sequences reportedly predicted the HLA-A and HLA-B alleles of most subjects accurately.

Germline V lookup: CDR1 SNHLY, CDR2 FYNNEI. Trimming left V 6 bases short and J 0 bases short, with 10 bases between. The CDR3 sequence is 14 residues long. A word on this clone: Antigen unknown.

The PCR employed 60 Vbeta primers together with 13 Jbeta primers. Produced via immunoSEQ multiplex PCR; TCRdb's table is partial and in-frame only. This sample has roughly 200,000 clones; less than 85% occur once, and the top ten carry roughly 0.6%. The sequenced sample consisted of PBMCs. The chain combines TRBV2 with TRBJ2-3, with D possibly TRBD1 on 5 matching bases. This TCR came from a man aged 18 to 35 in good health and CMV-seronegative. The CDR3 reads CASSDRASTDTQYF. CDR3 nucleotides: TGTGCCAGCAGCGACAGAGCTAGCACAGATACGCAGTATTTT.